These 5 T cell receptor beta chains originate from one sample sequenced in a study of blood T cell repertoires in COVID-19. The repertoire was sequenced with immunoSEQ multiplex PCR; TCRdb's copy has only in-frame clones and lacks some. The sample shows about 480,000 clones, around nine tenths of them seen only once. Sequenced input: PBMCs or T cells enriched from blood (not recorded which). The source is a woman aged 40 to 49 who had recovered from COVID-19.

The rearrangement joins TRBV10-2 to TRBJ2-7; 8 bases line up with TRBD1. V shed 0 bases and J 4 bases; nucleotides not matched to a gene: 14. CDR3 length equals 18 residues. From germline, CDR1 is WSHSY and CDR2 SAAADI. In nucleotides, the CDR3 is TGCGCCAGCAGTGAGTCGAAGGTGAAAGACAGGGGTAGTTACGAGCAGTACTTC. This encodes CASSESKVKDRGSYEQYF.

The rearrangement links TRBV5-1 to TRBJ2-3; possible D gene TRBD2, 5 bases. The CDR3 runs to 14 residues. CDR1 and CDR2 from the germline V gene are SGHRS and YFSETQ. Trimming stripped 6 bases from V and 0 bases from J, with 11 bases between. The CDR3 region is CASTDGMSTDTQYF. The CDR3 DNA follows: TGCGCCAGCACCGACGGGATGAGCACAGATACGCAGTATTTT. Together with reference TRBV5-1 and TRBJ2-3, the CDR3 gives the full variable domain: KAGVTQTPRYLIKTRGQQVTLSCSPISGHRSVSWYQQTPGQGLQFLFEYFSETQRNKGNFPGRFSGRQFSNSRSEMNVSTLELGDSALYLCASTDGMSTDTQYFGPGTRLTVL.

The CDR3 here is CASSVGALNYGYTF. The CDR3 bases are TGTGCCAGCAGTGTAGGGGCACTTAACTATGGCTACACCTTC. The V gene is TRBV2, the J gene TRBJ1-2; TRBD1 is a possible D gene (5 bases). With 4 bases removed from V and 1 base from J, the gap between germline ends came to 10 bases. The germline CDR1 and CDR2 sequences are SNHLY and FYNNEI. The CDR3 is made up of 14 amino acids. Full variable domain (remainder filled in from reference TRBV2 and TRBJ1-2): EPEVTQTPSHQVTQMGQEVILRCVPISNHLYFYWYRQILGQKVEFLVSFYNNEISEKSEIFDDQFSVERPDGSNFTLKIRSTKLEDSAMYFCASSVGALNYGYTFGSGTRLTVV.

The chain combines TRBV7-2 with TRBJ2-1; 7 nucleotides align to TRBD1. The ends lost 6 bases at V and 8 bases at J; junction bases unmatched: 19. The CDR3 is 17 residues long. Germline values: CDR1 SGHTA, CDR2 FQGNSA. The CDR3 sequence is CASSRRPTQGSVDEQFF. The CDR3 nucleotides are TGTGCCAGCAGTCGTAGACCAACACAGGGGTCTGTTGATGAGCAGTTCTTC.

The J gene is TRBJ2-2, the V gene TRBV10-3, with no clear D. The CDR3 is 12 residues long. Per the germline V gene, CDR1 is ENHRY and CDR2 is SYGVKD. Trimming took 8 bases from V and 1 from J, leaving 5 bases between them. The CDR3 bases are TGTGCCATCGGGCTGAACACCGGGGAGCTGTTTTTT. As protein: CAIGLNTGELFF.